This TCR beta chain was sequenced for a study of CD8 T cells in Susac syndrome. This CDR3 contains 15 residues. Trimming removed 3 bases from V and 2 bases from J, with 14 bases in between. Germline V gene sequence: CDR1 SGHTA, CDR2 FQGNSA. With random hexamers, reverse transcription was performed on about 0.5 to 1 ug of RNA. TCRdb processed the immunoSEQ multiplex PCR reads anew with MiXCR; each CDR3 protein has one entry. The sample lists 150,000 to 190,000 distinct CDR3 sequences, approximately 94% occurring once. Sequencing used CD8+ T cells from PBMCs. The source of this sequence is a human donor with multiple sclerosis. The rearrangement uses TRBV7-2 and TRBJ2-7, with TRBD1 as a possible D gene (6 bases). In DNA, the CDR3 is TGTGCCAGCAGCTTTGGGGCGACAGGTACCTACGAGCAGTACTTC. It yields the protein CASSFGATGTYEQYF. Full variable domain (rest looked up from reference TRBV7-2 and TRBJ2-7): GAGVSQSPSNKVTEKGKDVELRCDPISGHTALYWYRQSLGQGLEFLIYFQGNSAPDKSGLPSDRFSAERTGGSVSTLTIQRTQQEDSAVYLCASSFGATGTYEQYFGPGTRLTVT.